The clone carrying this TCR beta chain was observed a handful of times. Its target is unknown. This sample is part of a study of a mutant IDH1 vaccine in newly diagnosed glioma. On the study more broadly: The initiation of vaccination occurred 4-6 weeks after radiotherapy alone, or with temozolomide cycles. Study observations and caveats: Pseudoprogression appears to have had no connection to changes in top peripheral T cell clonotypes.

Generated by immunoSEQ multiplex PCR, the TCRdb table keeps only in-frame clones and is missing some. Of tens of thousands of clones in the sample, 81% were seen once. Sample time point: week 35, safety follow-up. Topical imiquimod accompanied each vaccine dose, which consisted of 300 ug of mutant IDH1 20-mer peptide. Astrocytomas that were new, WHO grade 3 or 4, IDH1-mutant and ATRX-lost were present in the donors. Deletions cut 3 bases from V and 4 bases from J, with 14 bases between. Looked up from germline, CDR1 is SGDLS and CDR2 is YYNGEE. This CDR3 is 15 amino acids long. The rearrangement uses TRBV9 and TRBJ2-1; either TRBD1 or TRBD2 may fit D (5 bases each). The sequenced sample was PBMCs, obtained from a glioma patient whose treatment included an IDH1 peptide vaccine. The origin of this receptor is a man aged 40-49 years with glioma. CDR3 bases: TGTGCCAGCAGCGATACCGGGACCGAATACAATGAGCAGTTCTTC. Its translation is CASSDTGTEYNEQFF. The full variable domain, rest sourced from reference TRBV9 and TRBJ2-1, is DSGVTQTPKHLITATGQRVTLRCSPRSGDLSVYWYQQSLDQGLQFLIQYYNGEERAKGNILERFSAQQFPDLHSELNLSSLELGDSALYFCASSDTGTEYNEQFFGPGTRLTVL.